This T cell receptor beta chain was recorded in a study of identical twins. This clonotype has just a few counts. Its antigen is still unknown. This CDR3 comprises 14 residues. From germline, CDR1 is MGHRA and CDR2 YSYEKL. Deletions cut 0 bases from V and 4 bases from J, with 10 bases between. One entry per CDR3 protein, called by TCRdb with MiXCR from the 5' RACE reads. The table records some 300,000 distinct CDR3 sequences, about 12% of them present only once. General study points: Analyses of zero insertions could, in part, be confounded by invariant MAIT and iNKT cells. Compared with unrelated sharing, twin-shared out-of-frame alpha sequences had more low-probability sequences. Beta clonotypes that were abundant in cord blood contained fewer insertions, a pattern absent from memory repertoires.

Healthy Caucasians alone served as donors. A further study also used this sample, focusing on yellow fever vaccine responses in identical twins.

The receptor's source is a woman between 18 and 30 years old in good health. This chain connects TRBV4-1 to TRBJ2-7; D ambiguous. The source material was CD8+ T cells sorted from blood. Written as DNA, the CDR3 is TGCGCCAGCAGCCAAGATCACGATAGTTACGAGCAGTACGTC. This encodes CASSQDHDSYEQYV.